These 5 T cell receptor beta chains originate from one sample sequenced in a study of identical twins. MiXCR, applied by TCRdb to the 5' RACE reads, yields one record per CDR3 protein. Of about 570,000 distinct CDR3 sequences listed, approximately 9.6% were seen once; the top ten hold 2.5% to 3.5%. A further study also used this sample, focusing on yellow fever vaccine responses in identical twins.

The material sequenced was PBMCs. Receptors originate from a young woman in good health.

The rearrangement uses TRBV4-1 and TRBJ2-3, with D hard to call. Between the trimmed V and J ends, which lost 1 base and 0 bases, there was a span of 11 bases. CDR3 length equals 16 residues. In germline, CDR1 is MGHRA, CDR2 YSYEKL. CDR3 amino acids: CASSQVLASSTDTQYF. In DNA form, the CDR3 reads TGCGCCAGCAGCCAAGTTTTAGCCTCTAGCACAGATACGCAGTATTTT.

At least ten counts were recorded for this clonotype. This chain uses TRBV7-2 with TRBJ2-3; unclear D gene. In germline, CDR1 is SGHTA, CDR2 FQGNSA. There are 15 residues in the CDR3. The V end lost 1 base, the J end lost 1 base, and 9 bases lay between the germline ends. The CDR3 loop reads CASSLGDGRTDTQYF. CDR3 DNA sequence: TGTGCCAGCAGCTTAGGTGACGGGCGCACAGATACGCAGTATTTT.

There are a few counts of this clonotype. This chain links TRBV29-1 with TRBJ2-7; D may be TRBD2 (6 bases). This CDR3 region has 15 residues. Per germline, CDR1 SQVTM and CDR2 ANQGSEA. V lost 4 bases, J lost 1 base, and 17 bases lay in between. CDR3 nucleotide sequence: TGCAGCGTTGGGGGTATCGGGACTCAATCCTACGAGCAGTACTTC. Translated: CSVGGIGTQSYEQYF.

This clonotype was observed many times. CDR3 in amino acids: CASSALGGLSSYEQYF. CDR3 DNA: TGTGCCAGCAGCGCCCTGGGGGGCCTGTCCTCCTACGAGCAGTACTTC. This sequence joins TRBV3-1 and TRBJ2-7, with D perhaps TRBD1 or TRBD2 (6 bases each). Between the trimmed V and J ends, which lost 5 bases and 0 bases, there was a span of 17 bases. Germline V lookup: CDR1 LGHDT, CDR2 YNNKEL (reference sequence). This CDR3 is built from 16 residues.

The V gene is TRBV27, the J gene TRBJ2-2; 7 bases align to TRBD2. After removal of 3 bases from V and 4 bases from J, the junction contained 2 bases not matched to a gene. This CDR3 contains 14 residues. The germline gives CDR1 MNHEY, CDR2 SMNVEV (reference sequence). The CDR3 sequence: CASSFTSVTGELFF. CDR3 bases: TGTGCCAGCAGTTTTACTAGCGTCACCGGGGAGCTGTTTTTT.